A selection of T cell receptor beta chains follows, all from one sample in a study of T-cell memory formation after mild COVID-19. MiXCR was run by TCRdb on the 5' RACE reads, yielding one entry per CDR3 protein. The data show 110,000 to 150,000 distinct CDR3 sequences, with 14% seen just once and less than 30% held by the top ten. Material: PBMCs or a T cell subset sorted from them (not recorded which). The origin of the receptors is an adult woman who had mild COVID-19 (a few samples of this study predate the infection). Cell type and time point are not known. Each CDR3 is given with its conserved first and last residue. Fields, in order: J gene, clone size, V gene, D gene, CDR3 DNA, CDR3 protein. A D gene is named only where the DNA matches it firmly. Not every row has a clone size; where given, it reads once, few, many or a size class.

J: TRBJ2-7
size: few
V: TRBV2
D: NA
DNA: TGTGCCAGCACCGACGGGGTGACCTACGAGCAGTACTTC
CDR3: CASTDGVTYEQYF

J: TRBJ2-2
size: NA
V: TRBV4-2
D: TRBD2
DNA: TGTGCCAGCAGATTTGGACTAGAAACCGGGGAGCTGTTTTTT
CDR3: CASRFGLETGELFF

J: TRBJ2-7
size: many
V: TRBV29-1
D: NA
DNA: TGCAGCGTTGTACAGTCAAGCTCCTACGAGCAGTACTTC
CDR3: CSVVQSSSYEQYF

J: TRBJ2-5
size: few
V: TRBV10-3
D: NA
DNA: TGTGCCATCAGTGAGCAGGAACTACAAGAGACCCAGTACTTC
CDR3: CAISEQELQETQYF

J: TRBJ2-1
size: NA
V: TRBV5-5
D: TRBD2
DNA: TGTGCCAGCAGATTAGCGGGATCGGGTGAGCAGTTCTTC
CDR3: CASRLAGSGEQFF

J: TRBJ1-2
size: few
V: TRBV5-1
D: TRBD1
DNA: TGCGCCAGCAGCGAGGAACAGGGGGCGGGCTACACCTTC
CDR3: CASSEEQGAGYTF

J: TRBJ2-2
size: many
V: TRBV9
D: TRBD1
DNA: TGTGCCAGCAGCGATGGGACAGCGAACACCGGGGAGCTGTTTTTT
CDR3: CASSDGTANTGELFF

J: TRBJ2-7
size: NA
V: TRBV25-1
D: TRBD1
DNA: TGTGCCAGCAGTGGTAGACAGGGGGCGTCCAACGAGCAGTACTTC
CDR3: CASSGRQGASNEQYF

J: TRBJ2-3
size: NA
V: TRBV11-3
D: NA
DNA: TGTGCCAGCAGCTTAGCGACAGGTGGGACAGATACGCAGTATTTT
CDR3: CASSLATGGTDTQYF

J: TRBJ2-3
size: NA
V: TRBV19
D: TRBD2
DNA: TGTGCCAGTAGTTCGGAGGTCCTGGCGGGGGGCCCCGGTACGCAGTATTTT
CDR3: CASSSEVLAGGPGTQYF

J: TRBJ1-5
size: few
V: TRBV12-3/TRBV12-4
D: NA
DNA: TGTGCCAGCAGTTTAGGGTCTGGAGGCAATCAGCCCCAGCATTTT
CDR3: CASSLGSGGNQPQHF

J: TRBJ2-7
size: NA
V: TRBV4-2
D: NA
DNA: TGTGCCAGCAGCCAAGGGCGAGGTCCTAGCTCCTACGAGCAGTACTTC
CDR3: CASSQGRGPSSYEQYF

J: TRBJ1-1
size: NA
V: TRBV29-1
D: NA
DNA: TGCAGTACCAACATTAACCAGGGCCCCCACTGGAACACTGAAGCTTTCTTT
CDR3: CSTNINQGPHWNTEAFF

J: TRBJ2-5
size: NA
V: TRBV12-5
D: NA
DNA: TGTGCTAGTGGTTTGGTTACCCCCTCAGGGAAACAAGAGACCCAGTACTTC
CDR3: CASGLVTPSGKQETQYF

J: TRBJ2-1
size: NA
V: TRBV29-1
D: NA
DNA: TGCAGCGTTGAGGGGAGTGAGCAGTTCTTC
CDR3: CSVEGSEQFF

J: TRBJ1-2
size: NA
V: TRBV24-1
D: TRBD1
DNA: TGTGCCACCAGTGATATGGCAGGGGGCCGCGTCGGCTACACCTTC
CDR3: CATSDMAGGRVGYTF

J: TRBJ2-3
size: NA
V: TRBV4-1
D: NA
DNA: TGCGCCAGCAGCCAAGATGCGAACCAACCCGGCACAGATACGCAGTATTTT
CDR3: CASSQDANQPGTDTQYF

J: TRBJ1-1
size: few
V: TRBV7-3
D: NA
DNA: TGTGCCAGCAGCTGGGGGGGGGACCCGAACACTGAAGCTTTCTTT
CDR3: CASSWGGDPNTEAFF

J: TRBJ1-5
size: NA
V: TRBV24-1
D: NA
DNA: TGTGCCACCAGTGACAGACAGTCGAGCAATCAGCCCCAGCATTTT
CDR3: CATSDRQSSNQPQHF